Reported below is one T cell receptor beta chain. Its antigen is still unknown. This specimen belongs to a study of shared clonotypes between healthy human individuals. Study-level points and caveats: It was the non-shared clonotypes that had lower generation probabilities than clonotypes shared by all four donors.

V was clipped by 0 bases and J by 6 bases; unmatched bases: 4. This CDR3 is 16 amino acids long. Looked up from germline, CDR1 is KGHSH and CDR2 is LQKENI. Only in-frame clones appear in the TCRdb table, and some are missing; sequencing was by immunoSEQ multiplex PCR. The sample lists hundreds of thousands of clones, around 67% occurring once. The source is a woman in her 30s in good health. Sequencing input: memory CD4+ T cells sorted from blood. Subset: CD45RA-negative fraction. The gene calls are TRBV18 and TRBJ2-2, with TRBD2 matching over 10 bases. The CDR3: CASSPPAGGPSGELFF. In nucleotides, the CDR3 is TGTGCCAGCTCACCACCAGCGGGAGGGCCTTCCGGGGAGCTGTTTTTT.